The 26 T cell receptor beta chains in this list originate from one sample, sequenced in a study of graft-versus-host responses after intestinal transplantation. Using immunoSEQ multiplex PCR, the repertoire was profiled, and TCRdb retains in-frame clones only, with some absent. The sample has about 100,000 clones; more than 75% are singletons. The antigens of these receptors remain unknown. This specimen consisted of unstimulated CD4+ T cells sorted from spleen or lymph node cells, obtained before transplant. These TCRs come from a human donor who was the organ donor for an intestinal transplant.

The chain recombines TRBV5-1 with TRBJ2-3; D remains ambiguous. V was cut by 1 base and J by 0 bases, with 12 bases left in between. CDR1 SGHRS and CDR2 YFSETQ come from the germline V gene. The CDR3 covers 16 residues. CDR3 amino acids: CASSLTLLSSTDTQYF. As DNA, the CDR3 is TGCGCCAGCAGCTTGACCTTACTATCGAGCACAGATACGCAGTATTTT.

The chain couples TRBV28 to TRBJ1-3; D unresolved. Trimming took off 6 bases at V and 3 bases at J, with 6 bases between the two ends. CDR3 size: 12 residues. Looked up from germline, CDR1 is MDHEN and CDR2 is SYDVKM. CDR3 protein: CASSLHGNTIYF. CDR3 in DNA: TGTGCCAGCAGCCTCCATGGAAACACCATATATTTT. The full variable domain, rest sourced from reference TRBV28 and TRBJ1-3, is DVKVTQSSRYLVKRTGEKVFLECVQDMDHENMFWYRQDPGLGLRLIYFSYDVKMKEKGDIPEGYSVSREKKERFSLILESASTNQTSMYLCASSLHGNTIYFGEGSWLTVV.

The chain employs TRBV5-1 and TRBJ1-4; a weak D match, TRBD1 (5 bases). The CDR3 spans 14 residues. In germline, CDR1 is SGHRS, CDR2 YFSETQ. V lost 0 bases, J lost 7 bases, and 10 bases lay in between. The CDR3 sequence: CASSLGQGGEKLFF. CDR3 DNA: TGCGCCAGCAGCTTGGGGCAGGGCGGTGAAAAACTGTTTTTT.

V is TRBV5-1 and J is TRBJ2-5; TRBD1 matches 9 bases. Per the germline V gene, CDR1 is SGHRS and CDR2 is YFSETQ. The CDR3 is 16 amino acids. The V segment lost 3 bases and the J segment 5 bases; nucleotides outside the gene matches: 11. CDR3 sequence: CASSYQPGTGWETQYF. In nucleotides, the CDR3 is TGCGCCAGCAGCTACCAGCCCGGGACAGGGTGGGAGACCCAGTACTTC.

The chain links TRBV7-3 to TRBJ2-3, with 8 positions matching TRBD2. Trimming cost V 3 bases and J 0 bases; bases outside gene matches: 2. The CDR3 extends over 15 amino acids. Looked up from germline, CDR1 is SGHTA and CDR2 is FQGTGA. The CDR3: CASSFGGGSTDTQYF. The CDR3 DNA is TGTGCCAGCAGCTTCGGCGGGGGGAGCACAGATACGCAGTATTTT.

This clone was picked up one time. The chain links TRBV9 to TRBJ1-2, with no clear D. The V end was cut by 0 bases, the J end by 8 bases, with 20 bases between. CDR3 length: 16 amino acids. Germline V lookup: CDR1 SGDLS, CDR2 YYNGEE. The CDR3 here is CASSVAPFSGLRGYTF. CDR3 in DNA: TGTGCCAGCAGCGTAGCTCCTTTCTCGGGTCTTCGGGGCTACACCTTC.

This sequence joins TRBV6-1 and TRBJ2-7, with D possibly matching TRBD2 (6 bases). With 2 bases removed from V and 5 bases from J, the gap between germline ends came to 25 bases. CDR1 is MNHNS and CDR2 is SASEGT in the germline V gene. CDR3 length: 18 amino acids. The CDR3 loop reads CASSESSWGSGGGDEQYF. The CDR3 nucleotides are TGTGCCAGCAGTGAATCCTCTTGGGGAAGTGGGGGAGGCGACGAGCAGTACTTC.

This clone was recorded a few times. The chain recombines TRBV10-3 with TRBJ1-1, with D unclear. The CDR3 has 11 residues. Germline CDR1 reads ENHRY; CDR2 reads SYGVKD. The V end was cut by 3 bases, the J end by 3 bases, with 2 bases between. CDR3 bases: TGTGCCATCAGTGACTACACTGAAGCTTTCTTT. It codes for CAISDYTEAFF.

The chain couples TRBV10-3 to TRBJ1-1, with a weak D call TRBD1 (6 bases). Germline CDR1 reads ENHRY; CDR2 reads SYGVKD. V was trimmed by 8 bases and J by 1 base, leaving 14 bases between them. This CDR3 contains 14 residues. As DNA, the CDR3 is TGTGCCATCGTCCGGGACACCAAGAACACTGAAGCTTTCTTT. It translates to CAIVRDTKNTEAFF.

This clone showed up just a few times. The chain recombines TRBV6-6 with TRBJ1-1, with D possibly matching TRBD1 (5 bases). The ends were cut back, 6 bases at V and 1 base at J, with 12 bases in the middle. Looked up from germline, CDR1 is MNHNY and CDR2 is SVGAGI (reference sequence). The CDR3 is 14 residues long. The CDR3, as DNA: TGTGCCAGCAGGCCCCCGGGACGGAACACTGAAGCTTTCTTT. This sequence encodes CASRPPGRNTEAFF.

The chain has TRBV30 and TRBJ2-5, with TRBD1 matching over 9 bases. CDR3 size: 14 residues. Germline V gives CDR1 GTSNPN, CDR2 SVGIG (reference sequence). V shed 1 base, J shed 2 bases, and the junction held 2 bases outside the gene matches. CDR3 coding DNA: TGTGCCTGGAGTGGAGACAGGGGGCAAGAGACCCAGTACTTC. Protein product: CAWSGDRGQETQYF. The full variable domain, with the rest looked up from reference TRBV30 and TRBJ2-5, is SQTIHQWPATLVQPVGSPLSLECTVEGTSNPNLYWYRQAAGRGLQLLFYSVGIGQISSEVPQNLSASRPQDRQFILSSKKLLLSDSGFYLCAWSGDRGQETQYFGPGTRLLVL.

The rearrangement links TRBV5-1 to TRBJ1-1, with 11 bases fitting TRBD1. The CDR3 runs 14 residues. Germline CDR1 is SGHRS and CDR2 is YFSETQ. V lost 4 bases and J lost 1; bases outside the gene matches: 0. This CDR3 is CASSGTGGNTEAFF. CDR3 DNA sequence: TGCGCCAGCAGCGGGACAGGGGGGAACACTGAAGCTTTCTTT.

The chain couples TRBV11-2 to TRBJ2-1; D unclear. The germline V gene has CDR1 SGHAT and CDR2 FQNNGV. V shed 5 bases and J shed 0 bases, with 11 bases lying between them. The CDR3 length is 15 residues. As DNA, the CDR3 is TGTGCCAGCAGCCTTGACCCCCTCTCCTACAATGAGCAGTTCTTC. As protein: CASSLDPLSYNEQFF.

The chain carries TRBV27 and TRBJ2-5; D remains ambiguous. The CDR3 is 13 amino acids. Between the trimmed V and J ends, which lost 4 bases and 1 base, there was a span of 7 bases. Germline V lookup: CDR1 MNHEY, CDR2 SMNVEV (reference sequence). The CDR3 loop is CASSSFAQETQYF. CDR3 nucleotides: TGTGCCAGCAGTTCCTTCGCCCAAGAGACCCAGTACTTC.

The chain recombines TRBV28 with TRBJ2-3, with no clear D. Germline CDR1 reads MDHEN; CDR2 reads SYDVKM. The CDR3 covers 18 residues. The V and J ends lost 0 bases and 1 base respectively, with 17 bases between them. CDR3 loop: CASSLWSAGPYGTDTQYF. CDR3 nucleotides: TGTGCCAGCAGTTTATGGTCCGCAGGTCCCTACGGCACAGATACGCAGTATTTT.

The V call is TRBV2, the J call TRBJ1-6; no firm D call. This CDR3 is 14 amino acids long. Germline assignment: CDR1 SNHLY and CDR2 FYNNEI. V was shortened by 7 bases and J by 6 bases, with 13 bases between the two germline ends. The CDR3 nucleotides are TGTGCCAGCACCTCACCGGGTCCTAATTCACCCCTCCACTTT. As protein: CASTSPGPNSPLHF.

This chain connects TRBV9 to TRBJ1-6; D unclear. Trimming cost V 4 bases and J 10 bases, with 15 bases left between them. Germline V gene data show CDR1 as SGDLS and CDR2 as YYNGEE. This CDR3 region has 14 residues. The CDR3 sequence: CASSWGGPASPLHF. CDR3 DNA sequence: TGTGCCAGCAGCTGGGGTGGACCCGCCTCACCCCTCCACTTT.

The genes are TRBV5-6 and TRBJ1-5, with D tentatively TRBD1 (6 bases). Germline CDR1 reads SGHDT; CDR2 reads YYEEEE. Trimming shortened V by 0 bases and J by 4 bases, and 11 bases separated the two germline ends. CDR3 size: 15 residues. The CDR3 is CASSLGQGKNQPQHF. CDR3 in DNA: TGTGCCAGCAGCTTGGGCCAGGGGAAGAATCAGCCCCAGCATTTT.

The rearrangement joins TRBV2 to TRBJ1-6; a possible D gene is TRBD1 (5 bases). V was trimmed by 7 bases and J by 6 bases, leaving 16 bases between them. The length of the CDR3 is 15 residues. Germline assignment: CDR1 SNHLY and CDR2 FYNNEI. The CDR3 sequence: CASTSSRQPNSPLHF. The CDR3 DNA reads as TGTGCCAGCACCTCGTCCCGACAGCCTAATTCACCCCTCCACTTT.

The chain joins TRBV28 to TRBJ2-7; the D gene is possibly TRBD1 (6 bases). V was cut by 5 bases and J by 2 bases, with 13 bases left in between. The length of the CDR3 is 14 residues. The germline V gene has CDR1 MDHEN and CDR2 SYDVKM. In DNA form, the CDR3 reads TGTGCCAGCAGTGATGGGACAAGACCCTACGAGCAGTACTTC. Protein: CASSDGTRPYEQYF.

This sequence joins TRBV7-9 and TRBJ2-7, with D possibly called TRBD1 or TRBD2 (5 bases each). Trimming took off 0 bases at V and 0 bases at J, with 6 bases between the two ends. This CDR3 spans 14 amino acids. Germline lookup yields CDR1 SEHNR and CDR2 FQNEAQ (reference sequence). The CDR3 loop reads CASSLAGVSYEQYF. In DNA form, the CDR3 reads TGTGCCAGCAGCTTAGCGGGGGTCTCCTACGAGCAGTACTTC.

This clone was counted between two and nine times. V and J are TRBV7-9 and TRBJ2-7; D is undetermined. The V gene lost 3 bases and the J gene lost 5 bases, with 11 bases spanning the gap. CDR3 length equals 13 residues. CDR1 SEHNR and CDR2 FQNEAQ come from the germline V gene (reference sequence). CDR3 in DNA: TGTGCCAGCAGCTTCTACACCGCTGACGAGCAGTACTTC. Translated, it gives CASSFYTADEQYF.

This chain uses TRBV5-1 with TRBJ1-1; D gene unclear. Germline assignment: CDR1 SGHRS and CDR2 YFSETQ. CDR3 size: 14 residues. Deletions cut 0 bases from V and 4 bases from J, with 10 bases between. The CDR3 here is CASSLVPGSTEAFF. Here the CDR3 DNA reads TGCGCCAGCAGCTTGGTGCCGGGCTCCACTGAAGCTTTCTTT.

This chain joins TRBV10-2 and TRBJ1-6; 7 bases are shared with TRBD1. In germline, CDR1 is WSHSY, CDR2 SAAADI. Unmatched junction bases numbered 8, after V lost 2 bases and J lost 10 bases. The CDR3 consists of 15 residues. The CDR3 DNA follows: TGCGCCAGCAGTGAGCAAGGGACAGTGAACTCACCCCTCCACTTT. Protein: CASSEQGTVNSPLHF.

The gene calls are TRBV6-6 and TRBJ2-5; 9 bases fit TRBD2. The J call is in doubt because the DNA end fits TRBJ2-7 better. CDR1 and CDR2 from the germline V gene are MNHNY and SVGAGI (reference sequence). This CDR3 region has 16 residues. The CDR3 DNA reads as TGTGCCAGCAGCCCTATCGCGGGGGGGGGAACCTACGAGCAGTACTTC. Its translation is CASSPIAGGGTYEQYF.

The V and J genes are TRBV6-5 and TRBJ1-2; maybe TRBD1 (6 bases). The ends were cut back, 6 bases at V and 0 bases at J, with 14 bases in the middle. Germline V CDR1 and CDR2: MNHEY, SVGAGI. The CDR3 spans 15 residues. The CDR3 sequence: CASRTDRQANYGYTF. CDR3 in DNA: TGTGCCAGCAGGACGGACAGACAGGCTAACTATGGCTACACCTTC.